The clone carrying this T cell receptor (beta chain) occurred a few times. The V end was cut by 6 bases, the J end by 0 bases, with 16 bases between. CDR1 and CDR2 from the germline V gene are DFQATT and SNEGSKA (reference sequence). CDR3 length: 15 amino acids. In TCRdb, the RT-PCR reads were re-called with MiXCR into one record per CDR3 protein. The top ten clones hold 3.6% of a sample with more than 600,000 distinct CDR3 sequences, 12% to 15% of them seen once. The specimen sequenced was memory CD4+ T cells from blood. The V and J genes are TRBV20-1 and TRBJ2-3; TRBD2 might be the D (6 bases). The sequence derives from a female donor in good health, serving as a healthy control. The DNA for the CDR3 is TGCAGTGCAACCGACAGCGGGCTAAGCACAGATACGCAGTATTTT. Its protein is CSATDSGLSTDTQYF.